This T cell receptor (beta chain) was sequenced for a study of T cell repertoires in cytomegalovirus infection. On the study more broadly: CMV infection and matching HLA type were both indicated by public TCR beta signatures.

Points from the study as a whole: Carriers of CMV and the relevant HLA type were discriminated by public TCR beta frequency.

One entry per CDR3 protein, called by TCRdb with MiXCR from the reads. The sample shows approximately 190,000 distinct CDR3 sequences, about a tenth of them seen only once. The CDR3 contains 12 residues. The V gene lost 8 bases and the J gene lost 4 bases, with 12 bases spanning the gap. CDR1 is MNHEY, CDR2 SVGEGT, per germline. Concerning this clonotype: Its specificity is unknown.

This clonotype originated in a human donor in good health (CMV status not recorded). Some clones in this sample may be carry-over from other donors' samples. Input material: PBMCs. This rearrangement joins TRBV6-2 or TRBV6-3 to TRBJ2-7, with D uncertain. CDR3 sequence: CASCLHPYEQYF. The CDR3 region has the DNA TGTGCCAGCTGTCTTCATCCGTACGAGCAGTACTTC.